Shown below are 23 T cell receptor beta chains from a single sample sequenced in a study of beta chain features in type 1 diabetes. The study reverse transcribed the entire isolated RNA, so it sequenced expressed TCRB transcripts. This table comes from immunoSEQ multiplex PCR, and its TCRdb copy is limited to in-frame clones, with some not included. The sample records roughly 60,000 clones, around three fifths being singletons. The sequencing sample was made of Tregs from blood. These TCRs come from a woman aged 18-35 years in good health.

The CDR3 coding sequence is TGTGCCAGTAGTATGGCTAGCGCCCGGTGGAATGAGCAGTTCTTC. This encodes CASSMASARWNEQFF. This chain links TRBV19 with TRBJ2-1; D is possibly TRBD2 (6 bases). V dropped 3 bases and J dropped 7 bases, with 16 bases sitting between them. CDR1 and CDR2 from the germline V gene are LNHDA and SQIVND (reference sequence). The CDR3 sequence is 15 residues long.

This chain links TRBV6-5 with TRBJ1-2; D not resolved. Per the germline V gene, CDR1 is MNHEY and CDR2 is SVGAGI. The V gene lost 2 bases and the J gene lost 4 bases, with 17 bases spanning the gap. The CDR3 totals 16 residues. The CDR3 DNA reads as TGTGCCAGCAGTTACAGCCCCATGTGGGGAGGCTATGGCTACACCTTC. This translates into CASSYSPMWGGYGYTF.

The gene calls are TRBV5-5 and TRBJ2-5, with 7 positions matching TRBD2. In germline, CDR1 is SGHKS, CDR2 YYEKEE (reference sequence). The CDR3 contains 14 residues. V lost 3 bases, J lost 7 bases, and 9 bases stayed unmatched. DNA of the CDR3: TGTGCCAGCAGCTGGGGGGGGGTCGGATGGACCCAGTACTTC. Its protein is CASSWGGVGWTQYF.

V is TRBV7-8 and J is TRBJ2-7; maybe TRBD2 (5 bases). Trimming shortened V by 2 bases and J by 3 bases, and 14 bases separated the two germline ends. CDR3 size: 15 residues. The germline CDR1 and CDR2 sequences are SGHVS and FQNEAQ. The CDR3 nucleotides read TGTGCCAGCAGCTTAATACATAGCGCCTTCTACGAGCAGTACTTC. Protein: CASSLIHSAFYEQYF.

This chain connects TRBV2 to TRBJ2-2, with D maybe TRBD2 (6 bases). Germline loops: CDR1 SNHLY, CDR2 FYNNEI. This CDR3 is built from 14 residues. The ends were cut back, 5 bases at V and 5 bases at J, with 12 bases in the middle. CDR3 in amino acids: CASSIVGGTGELFF. For the CDR3, the DNA is TGTGCCAGCAGTATTGTCGGGGGAACCGGGGAGCTGTTTTTT.

This clone came up once. The rearrangement joins TRBV19 to TRBJ2-7; 7 bases match TRBD2. Looked up from germline, CDR1 is LNHDA and CDR2 is SQIVND (reference sequence). With 5 bases clipped from V and 4 bases from J, the junction kept 5 bases outside the gene matches. The CDR3 consists of 13 residues. The CDR3, as DNA: TGTGCCAGTAGTGCTAACGGGGGGTACGAGCAGTACTTC. Its protein product is CASSANGGYEQYF.

This CDR3 reads CASSVGQGRNQPQHF. The CDR3 DNA follows: TGTGCCAGCAGCGTAGGACAGGGAAGGAATCAGCCCCAGCATTTT. The V gene is TRBV9, the J gene TRBJ1-5; 7 bases are a match to TRBD1. With 0 bases clipped from V and 4 bases from J, the junction kept 4 bases outside the gene matches. The germline gives CDR1 SGDLS, CDR2 YYNGEE. CDR3 length: 15 residues. The full variable domain, with the rest looked up from reference TRBV9 and TRBJ1-5, is DSGVTQTPKHLITATGQRVTLRCSPRSGDLSVYWYQQSLDQGLQFLIQYYNGEERAKGNILERFSAQQFPDLHSELNLSSLELGDSALYFCASSVGQGRNQPQHFGDGTRLSIL.

V is TRBV18 and J is TRBJ2-1; 7 nucleotides agree with TRBD2. V lost 1 base and J lost 4; bases outside the gene matches: 1. Germline CDR1 KGHSH, CDR2 LQKENI. The CDR3 is made up of 14 amino acids. CDR3 region: CASSPLGGYNEQFF. The CDR3 DNA is TGTGCCAGCTCACCACTGGGAGGGTACAATGAGCAGTTCTTC.

The CDR3 coding sequence is TGTGCCAGCAGCTTTGGTCTTGCAGGGACCTACGAGCAGTACTTC. It specifies CASSFGLAGTYEQYF. This rearrangement joins TRBV7-2 to TRBJ2-7, with D maybe TRBD1 (5 bases). CDR3 size: 15 residues. V lost 3 bases to trimming and J lost 2 bases, with 14 bases between them. Per germline, CDR1 SGHTA and CDR2 FQGNSA.

This chain links TRBV19 with TRBJ1-1, with a weak D call TRBD1 (5 bases). The ends were cut back, 5 bases at V and 4 bases at J, with 11 bases in the middle. The length of the CDR3 is 13 residues. Germline-derived CDR1 and CDR2 are LNHDA and SQIVND (reference sequence). The CDR3 DNA sequence: TGTGCCAGTAGTTTCCTGGGGGGCACTGAAGCTTTCTTT. Translated, it gives CASSFLGGTEAFF.

The chain has TRBV19 and TRBJ2-2; the D is unclear. Germline lookup yields CDR1 LNHDA and CDR2 SQIVND (reference sequence). This CDR3 spans 12 amino acids. V lost 4 bases and J lost 6, with 6 bases in between. The CDR3 DNA reads TGTGCCAGTAGTAGACTTTCCGGGGAGCTGTTTTTT. Translating it yields CASSRLSGELFF.

The chain recombines TRBV6-1 with TRBJ2-2; 7 bases are a match to TRBD2. CDR1 is MNHNS, CDR2 SASEGT, per germline. This CDR3 has 14 amino acids. V shed 6 bases and J 7 bases; nucleotides not matched to a gene: 8. The CDR3 DNA follows: TGTGCCAGCAGACCCCAGGGAGGGGTCGGGGAGCTGTTTTTT. It yields the protein CASRPQGGVGELFF.

The chain employs TRBV4-1 and TRBJ2-5; the match to TRBD2 covers 16 bases. The J call is doubtful: the DNA matches TRBJ2-7 better. The CDR3 covers 15 residues. CDR1 MGHRA and CDR2 YSYEKL come from the germline V gene. The CDR3 DNA follows: TGCGCCAGCAGCCGGGGACTAGCGGGGGGGGACGAGCAGTACTTC. It translates to CASSRGLAGGDEQYF.

The chain couples TRBV6-5 to TRBJ2-7, with TRBD2 identical over 7 bases. The V and J ends lost 5 bases and 4 bases, in that order; junction bases with no gene match: 5. This CDR3 contains 13 residues. Germline V gene lookup returns CDR1 MNHEY and CDR2 SVGAGI. The CDR3 here is CASSLRRGYEQYF. The CDR3 region has the DNA TGTGCCAGCAGTCTACGGCGGGGGTACGAGCAGTACTTC.

The chain employs TRBV5-5 and TRBJ2-3, with 13 positions matching TRBD2. The CDR3 spans 16 residues. Germline CDR1 reads SGHKS; CDR2 reads YYEKEE (reference sequence). V dropped 2 bases and J dropped 5; count of bases not matched to a gene: 5. The CDR3 sequence: CASSFRLAGGGDTQYF. The CDR3 nucleotides are TGTGCCAGCAGCTTTCGACTAGCGGGGGGTGGAGATACGCAGTATTTT.

This clone has more than one count but fewer than ten. Additional DNA sequences in this sample encode the identical CDR3. The chain couples TRBV7-9 to TRBJ1-1; D uncertain. The CDR3 is 12 amino acids. V was trimmed by 7 bases and J by 6 bases, leaving 12 bases between them. The germline V gene has CDR1 SEHNR and CDR2 FQNEAQ (reference sequence). The CDR3 protein is CASNPLSAEAFF. In DNA form, the CDR3 reads TGTGCCAGCAACCCTTTGTCGGCTGAAGCTTTCTTT. Combining the CDR3 with reference TRBV7-9 and TRBJ1-1 gives the whole variable domain DTGVSQNPRHKITKRGQNVTFRCDPISEHNRLYWYRQTLGQGPEFLTYFQNEAQLEKSRLLSDRFSAERPKGSFSTLEIQRTEQGDSAMYLCASNPLSAEAFFGQGTRLTVV.

The chain uses TRBV7-2 and TRBJ1-6, with D possibly TRBD1 on 5 matching bases. Trimming removed 2 bases from V and 4 bases from J, with 18 bases in between. The CDR3 runs 18 residues. Germline CDR1 reads SGHTA; CDR2 reads FQGNSA. For the CDR3, the DNA is TGTGCCAGCAGCTTACGAGAGGCAGCGGGGGATTATAATTCACCCCTCCACTTT. Encoded protein: CASSLREAAGDYNSPLHF.

The chain is built from TRBV6-5 and TRBJ1-1; D remains unclear. Germline lookup yields CDR1 MNHEY and CDR2 SVGAGI. The length of the CDR3 is 14 residues. With 5 bases removed from V and 4 bases from J, the gap between germline ends came to 14 bases. The CDR3 DNA is TGTGCCAGCAGTATATCGACGGGGAGCACTGAAGCTTTCTTT. Translated, it gives CASSISTGSTEAFF.

This clone was seen a few times. This chain uses TRBV29-1 with TRBJ2-7, with D perhaps TRBD1 (6 bases). Trimming took 4 bases from V and 2 from J, leaving 12 bases between them. Germline V lookup: CDR1 SQVTM, CDR2 ANQGSEA. The CDR3 is made up of 13 amino acids. The CDR3 here is CSVGGGSAYEQYF. The CDR3 region has the DNA TGCAGCGTTGGAGGGGGTTCGGCCTACGAGCAGTACTTC.

The genes are TRBV5-1 and TRBJ1-6; D unclear. The CDR3 length is 15 residues. V was clipped by 4 bases and J by 8 bases, with 16 bases between them. The germline CDR1 and CDR2 sequences are SGHRS and YFSETQ. CDR3 protein: CASSPGGGGDSPLHF. Written as DNA, the CDR3 is TGCGCCAGCAGCCCAGGAGGTGGTGGGGATTCACCCCTCCACTTT. Based on the CDR3 plus reference TRBV5-1 and TRBJ1-6, the full variable domain is KAGVTQTPRYLIKTRGQQVTLSCSPISGHRSVSWYQQTPGQGLQFLFEYFSETQRNKGNFPGRFSGRQFSNSRSEMNVSTLELGDSALYLCASSPGGGGDSPLHFGNGTRLTVT.

The rearrangement links TRBV7-9 to TRBJ1-2, with no clear D. CDR1 is SEHNR, CDR2 FQNEAQ, per germline (reference sequence). Trimming left V 1 base short and J 1 base short, with 4 bases between. The CDR3 is made up of 13 amino acids. The CDR3 loop is CASSLELNYGYTF. In nucleotides, the CDR3 is TGTGCCAGCAGCTTAGAACTTAACTATGGCTACACCTTC.

V gene TRBV10-3 combines with J gene TRBJ1-1; TRBD1 matches at 11 bases. The J segment lost 7 bases and the V segment lost 1 base, leaving 5 bases of the junction unmatched. The CDR3 covers 15 residues. The germline CDR1 and CDR2 sequences are ENHRY and SYGVKD. CDR3: CAISEFGQGAIEAFF. CDR3 sequence (DNA): TGTGCCATCAGTGAGTTCGGACAGGGGGCGATTGAAGCTTTCTTT.

The V gene is TRBV2, the J gene TRBJ2-3; 10 bases line up with TRBD2. Germline V gives CDR1 SNHLY, CDR2 FYNNEI. Trimming cost V 6 bases and J 2 bases; bases outside gene matches: 8. The CDR3 runs 16 residues. The DNA of the CDR3 is TGTGCCAGCAGATTGGGACTAGCGTCAAACACAGATACGCAGTATTTT. This gives the protein CASRLGLASNTDTQYF.